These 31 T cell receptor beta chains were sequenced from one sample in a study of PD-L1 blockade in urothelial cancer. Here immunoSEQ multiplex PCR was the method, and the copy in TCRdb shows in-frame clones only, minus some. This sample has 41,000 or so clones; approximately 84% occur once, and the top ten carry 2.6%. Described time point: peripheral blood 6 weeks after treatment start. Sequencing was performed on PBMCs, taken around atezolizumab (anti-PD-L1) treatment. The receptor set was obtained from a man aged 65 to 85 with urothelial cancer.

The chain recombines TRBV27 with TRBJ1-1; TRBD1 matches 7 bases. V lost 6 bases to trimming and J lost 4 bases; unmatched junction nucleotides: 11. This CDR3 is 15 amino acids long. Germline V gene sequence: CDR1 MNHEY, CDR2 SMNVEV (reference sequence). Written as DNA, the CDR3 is TGTGCCAGCAGCCCAGGGACAGTGCAGGGCACTGAAGCTTTCTTT. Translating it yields CASSPGTVQGTEAFF.

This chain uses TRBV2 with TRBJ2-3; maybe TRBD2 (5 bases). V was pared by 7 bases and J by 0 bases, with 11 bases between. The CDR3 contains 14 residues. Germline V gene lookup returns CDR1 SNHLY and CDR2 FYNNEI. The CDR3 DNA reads TGTGCCAGCAAGCCTAGAGGGAGCACAGATACGCAGTATTTT. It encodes CASKPRGSTDTQYF.

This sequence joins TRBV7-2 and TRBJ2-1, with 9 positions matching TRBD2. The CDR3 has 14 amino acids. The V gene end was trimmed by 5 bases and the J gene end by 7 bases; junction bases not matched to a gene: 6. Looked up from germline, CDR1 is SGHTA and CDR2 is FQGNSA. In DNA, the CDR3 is TGTGCCAGCAGCCGCGGGGGGGCGGAGAATGAGCAGTTCTTC. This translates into CASSRGGAENEQFF.

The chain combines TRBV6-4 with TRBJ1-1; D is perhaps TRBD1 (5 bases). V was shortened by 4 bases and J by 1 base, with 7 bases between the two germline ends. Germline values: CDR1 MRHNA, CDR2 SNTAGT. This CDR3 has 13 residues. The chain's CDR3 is CASSVTENTEAFF. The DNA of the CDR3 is TGTGCCAGCAGTGTGACAGAGAACACTGAAGCTTTCTTT.

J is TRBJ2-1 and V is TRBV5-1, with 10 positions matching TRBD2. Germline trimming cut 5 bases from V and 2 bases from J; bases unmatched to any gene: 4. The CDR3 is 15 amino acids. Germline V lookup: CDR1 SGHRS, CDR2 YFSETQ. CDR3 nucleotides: TGCGCCAGCAGGGCTAGCGGGAGTCCCTACAATGAGCAGTTCTTC. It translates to CASRASGSPYNEQFF. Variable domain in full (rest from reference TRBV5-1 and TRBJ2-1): KAGVTQTPRYLIKTRGQQVTLSCSPISGHRSVSWYQQTPGQGLQFLFEYFSETQRNKGNFPGRFSGRQFSNSRSEMNVSTLELGDSALYLCASRASGSPYNEQFFGPGTRLTVL.

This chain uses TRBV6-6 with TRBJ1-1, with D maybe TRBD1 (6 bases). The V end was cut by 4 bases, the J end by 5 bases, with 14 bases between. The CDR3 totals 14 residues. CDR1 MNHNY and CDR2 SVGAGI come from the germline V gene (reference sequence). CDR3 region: CASSSPPGETEAFF. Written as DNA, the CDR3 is TGTGCCAGCAGTTCCCCCCCAGGGGAGACTGAAGCTTTCTTT.

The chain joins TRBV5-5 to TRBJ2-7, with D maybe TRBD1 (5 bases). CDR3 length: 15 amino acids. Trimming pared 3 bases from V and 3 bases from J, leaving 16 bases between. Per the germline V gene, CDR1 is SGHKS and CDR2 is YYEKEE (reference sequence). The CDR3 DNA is TGTGCCAGCAGCTACCAGGGAAGTAGAAGCTACGAGCAGTACTTC. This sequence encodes CASSYQGSRSYEQYF.

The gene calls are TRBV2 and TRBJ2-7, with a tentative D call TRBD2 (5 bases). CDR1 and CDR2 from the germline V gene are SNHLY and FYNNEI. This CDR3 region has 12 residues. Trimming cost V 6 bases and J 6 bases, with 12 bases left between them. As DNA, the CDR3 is TGTGCCAGCAGAGCTAGCTCCATCGAGCAGTACTTC. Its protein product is CASRASSIEQYF.

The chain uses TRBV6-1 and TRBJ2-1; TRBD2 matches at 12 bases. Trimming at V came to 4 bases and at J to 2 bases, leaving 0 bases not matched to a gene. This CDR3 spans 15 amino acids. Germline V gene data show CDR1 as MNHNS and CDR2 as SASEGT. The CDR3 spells CASSGLAGAYNEQFF. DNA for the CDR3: TGTGCCAGCAGTGGACTAGCGGGAGCCTACAATGAGCAGTTCTTC.

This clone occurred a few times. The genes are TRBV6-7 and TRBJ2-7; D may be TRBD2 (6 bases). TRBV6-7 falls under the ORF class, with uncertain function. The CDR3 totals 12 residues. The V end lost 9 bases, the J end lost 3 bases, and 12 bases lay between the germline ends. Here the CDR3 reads CASQEGLYEQYF. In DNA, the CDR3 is TGTGCCAGTCAGGAGGGCCTCTACGAGCAGTACTTC.

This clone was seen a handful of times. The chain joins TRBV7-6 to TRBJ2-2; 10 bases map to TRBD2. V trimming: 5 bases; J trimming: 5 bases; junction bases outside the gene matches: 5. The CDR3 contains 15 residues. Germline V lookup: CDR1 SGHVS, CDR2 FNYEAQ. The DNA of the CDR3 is TGTGCCAGCAGCCAGGGACTAGCGACGACCGGGGAGCTGTTTTTT. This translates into CASSQGLATTGELFF.

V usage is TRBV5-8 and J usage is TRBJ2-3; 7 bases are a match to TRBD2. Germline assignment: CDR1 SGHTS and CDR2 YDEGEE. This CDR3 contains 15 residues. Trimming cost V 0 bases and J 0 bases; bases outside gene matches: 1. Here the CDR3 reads CASSLASGSTDTQYF. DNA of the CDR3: TGTGCCAGCAGCTTGGCTAGCGGAAGCACAGATACGCAGTATTTT.

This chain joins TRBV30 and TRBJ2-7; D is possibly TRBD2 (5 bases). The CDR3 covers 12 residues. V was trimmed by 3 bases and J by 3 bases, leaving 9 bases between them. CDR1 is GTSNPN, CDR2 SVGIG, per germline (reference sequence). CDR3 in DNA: TGTGCCTGGAGGGACTGGGACTACGAGCAGTACTTC. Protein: CAWRDWDYEQYF.

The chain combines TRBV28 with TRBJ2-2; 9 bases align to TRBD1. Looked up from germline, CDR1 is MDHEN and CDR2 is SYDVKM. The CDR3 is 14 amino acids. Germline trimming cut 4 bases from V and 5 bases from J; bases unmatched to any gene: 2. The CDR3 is CASSWDRETGELFF. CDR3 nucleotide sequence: TGTGCCAGCAGTTGGGACAGGGAGACCGGGGAGCTGTTTTTT.

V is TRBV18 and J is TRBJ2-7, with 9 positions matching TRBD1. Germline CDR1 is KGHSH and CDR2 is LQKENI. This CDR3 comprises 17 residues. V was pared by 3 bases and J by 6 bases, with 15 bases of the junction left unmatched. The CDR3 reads CASSPLVSGQGPSEQYF. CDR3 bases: TGTGCCAGCTCACCCCTAGTGAGTGGACAGGGGCCCTCCGAGCAGTACTTC.

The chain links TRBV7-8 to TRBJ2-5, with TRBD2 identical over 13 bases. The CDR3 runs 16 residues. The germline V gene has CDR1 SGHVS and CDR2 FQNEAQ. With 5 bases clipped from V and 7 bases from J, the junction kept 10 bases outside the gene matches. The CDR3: CASSPRTSGSLGTQYF. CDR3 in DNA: TGTGCCAGCAGCCCCCGGACTAGCGGGAGCTTAGGGACCCAGTACTTC. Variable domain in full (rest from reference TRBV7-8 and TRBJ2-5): GAGVSQSPRYKVAKRGQDVALRCDPISGHVSLFWYQQALGQGPEFLTYFQNEAQLDKSGLPSDRFFAERPEGSVSTLKIQRTQQEDSAVYLCASSPRTSGSLGTQYFGPGTRLLVL.

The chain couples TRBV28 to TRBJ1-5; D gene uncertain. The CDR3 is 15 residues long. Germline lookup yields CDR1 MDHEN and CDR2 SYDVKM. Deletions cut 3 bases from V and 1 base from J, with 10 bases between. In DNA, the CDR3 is TGTGCCAGCAGTTTCGGGGATAGGAGCAATCAGCCCCAGCATTTT. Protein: CASSFGDRSNQPQHF. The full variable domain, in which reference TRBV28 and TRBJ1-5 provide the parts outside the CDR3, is DVKVTQSSRYLVKRTGEKVFLECVQDMDHENMFWYRQDPGLGLRLIYFSYDVKMKEKGDIPEGYSVSREKKERFSLILESASTNQTSMYLCASSFGDRSNQPQHFGDGTRLSIL.

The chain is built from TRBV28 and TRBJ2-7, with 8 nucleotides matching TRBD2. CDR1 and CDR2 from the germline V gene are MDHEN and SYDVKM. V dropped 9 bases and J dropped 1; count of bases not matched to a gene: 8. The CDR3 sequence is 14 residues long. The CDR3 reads CASRQRERSYEQYF. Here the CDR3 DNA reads TGTGCCAGTCGGCAGCGGGAGAGGTCCTACGAGCAGTACTTC.

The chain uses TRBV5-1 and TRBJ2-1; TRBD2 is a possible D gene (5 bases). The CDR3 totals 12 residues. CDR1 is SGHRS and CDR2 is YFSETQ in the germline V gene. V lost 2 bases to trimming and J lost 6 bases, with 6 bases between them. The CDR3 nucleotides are TGCGCCAGCAGCTTCCGGGGCAATGAGCAGTTCTTC. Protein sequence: CASSFRGNEQFF.

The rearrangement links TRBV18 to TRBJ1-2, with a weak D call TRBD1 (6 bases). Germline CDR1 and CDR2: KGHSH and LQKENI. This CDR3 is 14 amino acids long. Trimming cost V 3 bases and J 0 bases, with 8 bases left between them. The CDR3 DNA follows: TGTGCCAGCTCACCGGACAGAGCTAACTATGGCTACACCTTC. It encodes CASSPDRANYGYTF.

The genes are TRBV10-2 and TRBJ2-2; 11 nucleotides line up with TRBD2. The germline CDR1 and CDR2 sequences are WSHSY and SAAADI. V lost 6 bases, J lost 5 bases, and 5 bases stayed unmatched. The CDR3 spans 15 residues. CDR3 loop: CASRHSGRGTGELFF. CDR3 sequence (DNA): TGCGCCAGCAGACATAGCGGGAGGGGAACCGGGGAGCTGTTTTTT.

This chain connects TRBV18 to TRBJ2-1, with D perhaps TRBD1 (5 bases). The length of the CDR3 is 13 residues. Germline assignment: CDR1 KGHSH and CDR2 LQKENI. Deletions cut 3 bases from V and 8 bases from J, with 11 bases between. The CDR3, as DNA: TGTGCCAGCTCACCGATCAGGGTGGATGAGCAGTTCTTC. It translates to CASSPIRVDEQFF.

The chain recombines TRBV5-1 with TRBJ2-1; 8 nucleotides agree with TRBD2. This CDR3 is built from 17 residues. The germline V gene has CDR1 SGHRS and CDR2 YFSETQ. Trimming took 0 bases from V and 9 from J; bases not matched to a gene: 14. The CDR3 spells CASSLEVLAGGIAEQFF. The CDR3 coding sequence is TGCGCCAGCAGCTTGGAGGTCCTAGCGGGTGGAATAGCTGAGCAGTTCTTC.

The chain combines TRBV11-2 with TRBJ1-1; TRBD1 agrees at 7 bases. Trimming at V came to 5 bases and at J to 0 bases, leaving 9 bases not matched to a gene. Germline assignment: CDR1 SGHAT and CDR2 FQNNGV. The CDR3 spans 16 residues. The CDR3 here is CASSTRQGRMNTEAFF. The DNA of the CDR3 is TGTGCCAGCAGCACACGACAGGGCCGCATGAACACTGAAGCTTTCTTT.

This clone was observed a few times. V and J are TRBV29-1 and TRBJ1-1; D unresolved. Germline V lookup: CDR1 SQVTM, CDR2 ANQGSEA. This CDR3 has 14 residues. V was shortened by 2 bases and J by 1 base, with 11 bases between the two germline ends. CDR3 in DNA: TGCAGCGTTGAAAACCGGGGTTGGAACACTGAAGCTTTCTTT. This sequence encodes CSVENRGWNTEAFF. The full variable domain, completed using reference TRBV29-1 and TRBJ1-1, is SAVISQKPSRDICQRGTSLTIQCQVDSQVTMMFWYRQQPGQSLTLIATANQGSEATYESGFVIDKFPISRPNLTFSTLTVSNMSPEDSSIYLCSVENRGWNTEAFFGQGTRLTVV.

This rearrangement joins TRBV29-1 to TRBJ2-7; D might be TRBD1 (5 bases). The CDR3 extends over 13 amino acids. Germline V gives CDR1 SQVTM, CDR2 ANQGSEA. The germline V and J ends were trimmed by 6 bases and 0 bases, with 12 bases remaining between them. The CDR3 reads CSVLDRSSYEQYF. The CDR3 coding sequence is TGCAGCGTCCTAGACAGAAGCTCCTACGAGCAGTACTTC.

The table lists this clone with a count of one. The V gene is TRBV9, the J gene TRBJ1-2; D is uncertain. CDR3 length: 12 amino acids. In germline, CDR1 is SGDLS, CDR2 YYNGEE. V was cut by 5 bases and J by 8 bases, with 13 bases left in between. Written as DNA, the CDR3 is TGTGCCAGCAGTCACCCCCCTATAGGCTACACCTTC. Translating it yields CASSHPPIGYTF.

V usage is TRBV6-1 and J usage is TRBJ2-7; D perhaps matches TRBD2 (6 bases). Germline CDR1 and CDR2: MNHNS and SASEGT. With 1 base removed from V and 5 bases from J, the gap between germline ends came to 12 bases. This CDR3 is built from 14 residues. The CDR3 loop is CASSEVAGINEQYF. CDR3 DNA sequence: TGTGCCAGCAGTGAAGTGGCGGGAATAAACGAGCAGTACTTC.

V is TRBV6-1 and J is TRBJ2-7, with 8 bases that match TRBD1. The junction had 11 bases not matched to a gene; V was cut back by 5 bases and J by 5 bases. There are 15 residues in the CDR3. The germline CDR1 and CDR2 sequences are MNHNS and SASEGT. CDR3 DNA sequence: TGTGCCAGCAGTCTTACAGGGGGGAAGAGGAACGAGCAGTACTTC. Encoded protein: CASSLTGGKRNEQYF.

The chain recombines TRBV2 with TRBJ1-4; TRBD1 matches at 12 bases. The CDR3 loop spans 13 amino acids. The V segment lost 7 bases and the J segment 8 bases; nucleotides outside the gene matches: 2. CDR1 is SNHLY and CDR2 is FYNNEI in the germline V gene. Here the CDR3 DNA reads TGTGCCAGCATCGGGACAGGGGGCGAAAAACTGTTTTTT. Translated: CASIGTGGEKLFF. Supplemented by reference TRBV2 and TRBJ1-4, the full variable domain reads EPEVTQTPSHQVTQMGQEVILRCVPISNHLYFYWYRQILGQKVEFLVSFYNNEISEKSEIFDDQFSVERPDGSNFTLKIRSTKLEDSAMYFCASIGTGGEKLFFGSGTQLSVL.

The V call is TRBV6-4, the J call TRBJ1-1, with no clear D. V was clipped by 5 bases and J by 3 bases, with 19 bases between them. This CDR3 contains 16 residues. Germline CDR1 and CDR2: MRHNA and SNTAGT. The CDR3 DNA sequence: TGTGCCAGCAGTAGGACTTACGCACCCGGGGACACTGAAGCTTTCTTT. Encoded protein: CASSRTYAPGDTEAFF.